The present T cell receptor beta chain was sequenced within a study of blood T cell repertoires in COVID-19. Whole-study context: T cells, B-cell-depleted T cells, or PBMCs supplied cDNA or gDNA.

This CDR3 spans 17 amino acids. Germline V gene data show CDR1 as SGHVS and CDR2 as FNYEAQ. J lost 3 bases, V lost 5 bases, and 13 bases had no gene match. Per the study methods: Amplified reference gene primers provided the basis for estimating nucleated cell counts. Sequenced by immunoSEQ multiplex PCR; TCRdb stores in-frame clones only, minus some. V and J calls and clone size are those listed in that table; D and trimming were worked out from the DNA. The sample lists roughly 250,000 clones, approximately 85% seen once, with roughly 12% in the top ten. The rearrangement uses TRBV7-6 and TRBJ1-2, with 9 positions matching TRBD1. The sample taken for sequencing was peripheral blood. The receptor was isolated from an older woman with active or convalescent COVID-19. The CDR3 DNA reads as TGTGCCAGCAGCCCATTAGTAAGGGACAGGGAGGACTATGGCTACACCTTC. Its protein product is CASSPLVRDREDYGYTF.